Listed here is a single T cell receptor (beta chain). Which antigen it targets is not known. Per-base quality was not reported, and no clone a single base away is much larger than it. The library was made by the immunoSEQ multiplex PCR assay. The multiplex PCR relied on a mix of 60 forward primers for TCR Vbeta segments and 13 reverse primers for TCR Jbeta segments. Amplification of the CDR3 region of rearranged TCR beta genes was performed with a multiplex PCR assay on genomic DNA. Amplified TCR beta libraries were sequenced as 87-base-pair reads on the Illumina HiSeq System. As for the authors' bioinformatics: A later analysis tallied roughly 78 million unique TCR beta chains across the 600 to 700 repertoires, and approximately 11 million of those chains were shared by two or more donors. Raw reads were error-corrected and collapsed into unique sequences with a nearest-neighbor algorithm that merged closely related sequences to remove PCR and sequencing errors. To assign V, D and J gene segments, CDR3 sequences were aligned to IMGT reference sequences. For a sequence to be retained, a match of at least six nucleotides to both a V gene segment and a J gene segment was required. Rearrangements were called productive when the CDR3 lacked stop codons and stayed in frame with V and J; all others were non-productive. Following IMGT convention, CDR3 was defined as the stretch from the second conserved V-encoded cysteine to the conserved J-encoded phenylalanine. The earlier analysis of 450 to 750 of the donors excluded any sequence lacking an unambiguous match to a single V gene segment. In an earlier analysis of 450 to 700 of the donors, V segments were called functional above 56.7% productive rearrangements and were called segregating when the between-donor standard deviation exceeded 5%. To diagnose cytomegalovirus status from the catalog of TCR beta chain sequences, a statistical classification framework was built. A later analysis assigned V and J genes by comparing TCR nucleotide sequences with IMGT/GENE-DB human TR gene sequences. The TCRdist pipeline was used in a later analysis to assign CDR3 sequences and most-parsimonious VDJ recombination scenarios. A later analysis defined each TCR beta chain by its CDR3 amino acid sequence plus V-gene family, and excluded reads lacking a unique V-gene family. To address suspected cross-contamination and a sequencing artifact, a later analysis removed roughly 640 highly shared, low-generation-probability nucleotide sequences. In a later analysis, a clonal expansion index for each public chain was calculated from normalized within-repertoire ranks of inferred template counts. Generation probabilities in a later analysis came from a VDJ recombination model fitted to out-of-frame rearrangements, and those results were checked against IGoR. In a later analysis, hypergeometric tests were used to score TCR-TCR, TCR-HLA and TCR-CMV co-occurrence, with a repertoire-size bias correction applied to TCR pairs. False discovery rates were estimated in a later analysis by permuting HLA or CMV assignments 20 times. In a later analysis, co-occurring TCRs were grouped using DBSCAN, with TCRdist sequence similarity added in when clustering inside HLA-allele-positive subsets. Co-occurrence clustering excluded repertoires with fewer than 30,000 or more than 120,000 public chains, plus five with anomalous nucleotide sharing. TCRdb took over this immuneACCESS table, retaining in-frame rearrangements with V and J assigned. Such tables are incomplete; in checked studies, under half of the missing clones stem from an unresolved V gene, and the remainder is unexplained. V and J calls and clone size are as listed in that table; D and trimming were resolved from the DNA. This sample holds 200,000 or so clones; around 80% were observed only once. Roughly 0.7% of the sample rests with the top ten.

In total, 630 or so healthy bone marrow donors made up the cohort. At the time of sampling, all cohort members were nominally healthy, though unrecorded immune exposures were likely present. The donor was CMV seronegative and was included in the group of 352 seronegative cohort members. Each donor provided a peripheral blood sample, and peripheral blood mononuclear cells were used for TCR beta sequencing. The Qiagen DNeasy Blood Extraction Kit was used to extract genomic DNA from the blood cell samples. This sample is part of a study of cytomegalovirus exposure and HLA in healthy donors (dated 2017 in TCRdb). At the level of the whole study: According to an earlier analysis of 587 of the donors, about 170 million T cells yielded 90 million to 140 million unique TCR beta sequences and around 300 Gb of sequence data. About 280 gigabases of sequencing data and around 88 million unique TCR sequences made up an early release that covered nearly 650 HLA-typed donors. Of the 398 genotyped donors, 65% to 90% fell in the genetic ancestry cluster associated with self-reported Caucasian donors. The study was designed to test whether signatures of past pathogen exposure could be identified by cataloging public T cell receptors. The study profiled the T cell repertoires of 500 to 800 subjects by immunosequencing and related them to cytomegalovirus serostatus. Along with the approximately 620-subject first cohort, a separate validation cohort of roughly 110 different subjects was used. High-throughput TCR immunosequencing, statistical association of individual TCRs with disease status, and machine learning were combined to predict cytomegalovirus infection status. A later analysis re-examined previously published TCR beta repertoires from 500 to 700 donors and added high-resolution HLA genotyping to investigate patterns of TCR occurrence. Rather than drawing on any new phenotypic data, the later analysis identified candidate immune exposures from TCR beta sequences and the way those sequences occurred across donors. An earlier analysis of 587 of the donors applied high-throughput TCR beta sequencing to assess whether each TCR beta V gene segment acted as functional or pseudogenic. Donor age, sex, ethnicity and CMV serostatus were compiled together with the repertoire data. Genome-wide SNP genotypes for about 65% of the 666 donors were used in a later genetic analysis, which treated that subset as a discovery cohort. All discovery cohort repertoires had been generated on a single sequencing platform. Both class I and class II loci were covered by HLA typing, at four-digit resolution. The number of typed donors differed by locus: about 620-640 for A, B, C, DRB1 and DQB1; some 500 for DQA1; 606 for DPA1; and around 450 for DPB1. Roughly five DR-DQ haplotypes were handled as single units for association and clustering because linkage in the cohort was strong. On average, roughly 200,000 unique TCR beta nucleotide sequences were sequenced per donor among a few hundred genotyped donors of the cohort, with approximately 18% of those sequences being non-productive. Study-wide findings and limitations: A later analysis reported that several top co-occurrence clusters appeared linked to parvovirus B19, influenza, CMV and Epstein-Barr virus. In vitro tests confirmed that three of the cytomegalovirus-associated TCR beta chains recognize cytomegalovirus antigens. For the cohort, immune exposure information was limited to CMV serostatus. Linkage disequilibrium might explain the correlated functional status among segregating V segments, but an unknown experimental factor could not be ruled out. Most CMV-associated TCR beta chains appeared to be HLA-restricted in a later analysis, and the HLA associations seemed to be driven largely by CMV exposure. When HLA alleles, especially DR and DQ, strongly co-occurred, TCR associations were difficult to assign to individual alleles. A further reported finding was that TCR beta sequences accurately predicted the HLA-A and HLA-B alleles for most subjects in the first cohort. An earlier analysis of approximately 500 of the donors showed that most TCR beta V segments appeared in productive rearrangements either about 87% or about 30% of the time, which broadly matched IMGT annotations. A later analysis found that HLA-associated TCR beta chains were more clonally expanded and had lower generation probabilities than equally common non-associated chains. Presence/absence analyses assumed roughly uniform sequencing depth across donors, an assumption that may not hold. A later analysis found that TCR association rates varied across HLA loci, with DRB1 alleles showing the most associated TCRs and HLA-C alleles the fewest. Most TCR sequences were observed very rarely across donors, whereas some public TCRs were present in many individuals. It was suggested by the authors that the approach could potentially be generalized to other disease states and immunological phenotypes. A total of 150 to 200 TCR beta chains were listed by the study as associated with cytomegalovirus. At a false discovery rate of 0.05, a later analysis linked under 20,000 TCR beta sequences to specific HLA alleles. This cohort had only TCR beta chains sequenced, and the lack of alpha or paired-chain data limited which features could be detected. V-gene and J-gene trimming of TCR beta chains was associated with a missense DCLRE1C variant in a later genetic analysis, and the association was replicated in an independent cohort. Because counts were too low, under 20 rarely observed V segments, including chromosome 9 orphons, were left out of the earlier analysis of several hundred of the donors. In a later genetic analysis, fewer N-insertions in productive TCRs were reported among donors in an Asian-associated ancestry cluster than the roughly 700-donor mean. A group of highly shared sequence variants was considered likely to be a technical artifact of the sequencing pipeline. Cytomegalovirus status was reported to be diagnosed by the classifier with high specificity and sensitivity in both the original and validation cohorts. Because some donors lacked HLA typing at each locus, the association tests relied only on the typed subset.

This sequence originates from a boy between 2 and 10 years old in good health and CMV-seronegative. Sequencing input: PBMCs.

The nucleotide sequence is TGTGCCAGCAGTTACTCGTTTCAGGGAATTGAAGCTTTCTTT. This is translated as CASSYSFQGIEAFF. The V gene is TRBV6-6 and the J gene is TRBJ1-1; TRBD1 is a weak D gene call, 5 bases matching. The CDR3 runs 14 amino acids, cysteine and phenylalanine included. Only CDR3 DNA remains: 42 bases, in frame from the first base. Reading the germline V gene (reference sequence) gives CDR1 MNHNY and CDR2 SVGAGI. Trimming costs V 0 bases and J 7 bases, and their ends lie 12 bases apart.